The 11 T cell receptor beta chains presented below share a single source sample, sequenced in a study of identical twins. A single record per CDR3 protein comes from TCRdb applying MiXCR to the 5' RACE reads. The sample shows hundreds of thousands of distinct CDR3 sequences, approximately 22% of them seen only once. These same data were also listed under a study on T cells expressing NK-cell markers.

Specimen: PBMCs. The receptors were gathered from a woman aged 18-35 years in good health.

The chain combines TRBV7-9 with TRBJ2-7, with 8 bases fitting TRBD1. This CDR3 contains 14 residues. From germline, CDR1 is SEHNR and CDR2 FQNEAQ (reference sequence). V was pared by 6 bases and J by 1 base, with 5 bases of the junction left unmatched. The CDR3 reads CASRNGQGSYEQYF. In DNA, the CDR3 is TGTGCCAGCAGGAACGGACAGGGATCCTACGAGCAGTACTTC.

This clonotype was seen a handful of times. The chain couples TRBV5-6 to TRBJ1-1; D is possibly TRBD1 (6 bases). CDR1 and CDR2 (germline): SGHDT, YYEEEE. CDR3 length: 14 residues. With 2 bases removed from V and 5 bases from J, the gap between germline ends came to 13 bases. This CDR3 is CASSFPQGRTEAFF. The CDR3 coding sequence is TGTGCCAGCAGCTTTCCCCAGGGGCGAACTGAAGCTTTCTTT.

The CDR3 sequence is CASATDPDTEAFF. CDR3 coding DNA: TGCGCCAGCGCGACGGATCCCGACACTGAAGCTTTCTTT. The J gene is TRBJ1-1, the V gene TRBV5-1; D uncertain. Trimming pared 7 bases from V and 3 bases from J, leaving 13 bases between. Germline V CDR1 and CDR2: SGHRS, YFSETQ. CDR3 length: 13 residues.

The V gene is TRBV5-1, the J gene TRBJ2-7; TRBD1 agrees at 8 bases. The V segment lost 4 bases and the J segment 0 bases; nucleotides outside the gene matches: 6. The V gene's germline CDR1 is SGHRS and CDR2 YFSETQ. This CDR3 has 15 amino acids. CDR3 nucleotides: TGCGCCAGCAGCCCGGACAGGGCGAACTCCTACGAGCAGTACTTC. It yields the protein CASSPDRANSYEQYF.

This rearrangement joins TRBV20-1 to TRBJ2-5; D not certain. The CDR3 consists of 12 residues. CDR1 and CDR2 from the germline V gene are DFQATT and SNEGSKA (reference sequence). V was clipped by 3 bases and J by 3 bases, with 8 bases between them. CDR3 amino acids: CSARNDKETQYF. CDR3 DNA: TGCAGTGCTAGGAATGACAAAGAGACCCAGTACTTC.

This clonotype was seen more than once but under ten times. The chain uses TRBV7-9 and TRBJ2-7; D uncertain. Between the trimmed V and J ends, which lost 4 bases and 3 bases, there was a span of 10 bases. The CDR3 runs 13 residues. Germline V CDR1 and CDR2: SEHNR, FQNEAQ (reference sequence). The CDR3 sequence is CASSSPSGYEQYF. The DNA of the CDR3 is TGTGCCAGCAGCTCCCCTTCGGGCTACGAGCAGTACTTC.

The rearrangement links TRBV7-2 to TRBJ2-1, with D unresolved. Looked up from germline, CDR1 is SGHTA and CDR2 is FQGNSA. CDR3 length: 14 amino acids. The V end was cut by 4 bases, the J end by 9 bases, with 16 bases between. The CDR3 DNA follows: TGTGCCAGCAGCTCAAGTACGGCTTATGGTGAGCAGTTCTTC. Protein sequence: CASSSSTAYGEQFF. The full variable domain, completed using reference TRBV7-2 and TRBJ2-1, is GAGVSQSPSNKVTEKGKDVELRCDPISGHTALYWYRQSLGQGLEFLIYFQGNSAPDKSGLPSDRFSAERTGGSVSTLTIQRTQQEDSAVYLCASSSSTAYGEQFFGPGTRLTVL.

The rearrangement joins TRBV5-5 to TRBJ2-7; perhaps TRBD1 as D (6 bases). CDR3 size: 13 residues. From germline, CDR1 is SGHKS and CDR2 YYEKEE (reference sequence). The V gene lost 4 bases and the J gene lost 4 bases, with 12 bases spanning the gap. In nucleotides, the CDR3 is TGTGCCAGCAGCGACCCGGGACATTACGAGCAGTACTTC. Translation gives CASSDPGHYEQYF.

Only a few counts were recorded for this clonotype. This chain links TRBV4-3 with TRBJ2-7, with 8 bases identical to TRBD1. V lost 0 bases to trimming and J lost 2 bases; unmatched junction nucleotides: 9. CDR1 and CDR2 (germline): LGHNA, YSLEER. CDR3 size: 17 residues. CDR3 region: CASSQDPGGAVAYEQYF. CDR3 coding DNA: TGCGCCAGCAGCCAAGACCCAGGGGGCGCAGTAGCCTACGAGCAGTACTTC.

Only a few counts were recorded for this clonotype. This chain joins TRBV20-1 and TRBJ2-1; TRBD1 is a possible D gene (6 bases). Germline V lookup: CDR1 DFQATT, CDR2 SNEGSKA (reference sequence). The CDR3 spans 12 residues. V dropped 6 bases and J dropped 7 bases, with 13 bases sitting between them. The CDR3 DNA is TGCAGTGCCAAACAGGGTTTGAATGAGCAGTTCTTC. As protein: CSAKQGLNEQFF.

In its sample, this clonotype was seen a few times. The V call is TRBV12-3 or TRBV12-4, the J call TRBJ2-7, with 7 bases aligning to TRBD1. V dropped 5 bases and J dropped 3; count of bases not matched to a gene: 4. The CDR3 runs to 13 residues. In nucleotides, the CDR3 is TGTGCCAGCAGTCCGGGACAGTTCTACGAGCAGTACTTC. Its protein is CASSPGQFYEQYF.